This entry lists 14 T cell receptor beta chains sequenced from one sample in a study of cytomegalovirus exposure and HLA in healthy donors. Here immunoSEQ multiplex PCR was the method, and the copy in TCRdb shows in-frame clones only, minus some. Of about 280,000 clones in the sample, 85% to 90% were seen once. Sequences were obtained from PBMCs. The receptors shown here come from a woman aged 18-30 years in good health and CMV-seronegative.

The chain recombines TRBV2 with TRBJ2-7; tentative D call: TRBD2 (6 bases). Germline loops: CDR1 SNHLY, CDR2 FYNNEI. The V end was cut by 1 base, the J end by 0 bases, with 10 bases between. The CDR3 is made up of 15 amino acids. The CDR3 loop reads CASSEGVGSSYEQYF. For the CDR3, the DNA is TGTGCCAGCAGTGAAGGGGTCGGGAGCTCCTACGAGCAGTACTTC.

The chain employs TRBV9 and TRBJ1-2; D possibly corresponds to TRBD1 (6 bases). CDR3 length: 13 amino acids. V lost 5 bases, J lost 2 bases, and 10 bases lay in between. CDR1 is SGDLS and CDR2 is YYNGEE in the germline V gene. The CDR3 DNA reads TGTGCCAGCAGGGCGGACAGCAACTATGGCTACACCTTC. Its translation: CASRADSNYGYTF.

The V and J genes are TRBV30 and TRBJ2-7, with TRBD1 matching over 7 bases. Germline CDR1 and CDR2: GTSNPN and SVGIG (reference sequence). CDR3 length: 13 residues. V trimming: 2 bases; J trimming: 7 bases; junction bases outside the gene matches: 8. The CDR3 sequence: CAWSRGTAGEQYF. The DNA for the CDR3 is TGTGCCTGGAGTCGAGGGACAGCAGGGGAGCAGTACTTC.

The chain links TRBV28 to TRBJ1-5, with TRBD1 matching 7 bases. The CDR3 has 14 residues. V gave up 1 base and J gave up 4 bases; unmatched junction bases: 1. Germline-derived CDR1 and CDR2 are MDHEN and SYDVKM. CDR3 DNA sequence: TGTGCCAGCAGTTTATTCAGGGGGAATCAGCCCCAGCATTTT. This encodes CASSLFRGNQPQHF.

J is TRBJ1-2 and V is TRBV6-5; the match to TRBD1 covers 12 bases. Germline CDR1 and CDR2: MNHEY and SVGAGI. V lost 4 bases, J lost 11 bases, and 14 bases stayed unmatched. The CDR3 loop spans 16 amino acids. Here the CDR3 reads CASSFTGTGGGVRYTF. CDR3 nucleotide sequence: TGTGCCAGCAGTTTCACCGGGACAGGGGGCGGAGTGAGATACACCTTC.

The gene calls are TRBV5-1 and TRBJ2-1, with 10 nucleotides matching TRBD1. The CDR3 has 18 amino acids. J gave up 6 bases and V 2 bases, and 14 bases lay outside the gene matches. Germline values: CDR1 SGHRS, CDR2 YFSETQ. The CDR3 DNA reads TGCGCCAGCAGCTTCCCCGGACCCCCGGGACAGGGGATCAATGAGCAGTTCTTC. It codes for CASSFPGPPGQGINEQFF. Full variable domain (outside the CDR3, taken from reference TRBV5-1 and TRBJ2-1): KAGVTQTPRYLIKTRGQQVTLSCSPISGHRSVSWYQQTPGQGLQFLFEYFSETQRNKGNFPGRFSGRQFSNSRSEMNVSTLELGDSALYLCASSFPGPPGQGINEQFFGPGTRLTVL.

The table lists this clone with a few counts. V gene TRBV28 combines with J gene TRBJ1-5; 9 bases are a match to TRBD1. This CDR3 contains 16 residues. CDR1 and CDR2 from the germline V gene are MDHEN and SYDVKM. V shed 6 bases, J shed 8 bases, and the junction held 14 bases outside the gene matches. The CDR3 reads CASSIPGTGLIEPQHF. CDR3 nucleotides: TGTGCCAGCAGCATACCCGGGACAGGGTTAATCGAGCCCCAGCATTTT. Supplemented by reference TRBV28 and TRBJ1-5, the full variable domain reads DVKVTQSSRYLVKRTGEKVFLECVQDMDHENMFWYRQDPGLGLRLIYFSYDVKMKEKGDIPEGYSVSREKKERFSLILESASTNQTSMYLCASSIPGTGLIEPQHFGDGTRLSIL.

The chain is built from TRBV2 and TRBJ2-7; D gene unclear. V gave up 2 bases and J gave up 9 bases, with 17 bases separating them. This CDR3 has 14 residues. Per germline, CDR1 SNHLY and CDR2 FYNNEI. The DNA for the CDR3 is TGTGCCAGCAGTGAATCCGTCGAACCCGGCGGGCAGTACTTC. Its protein is CASSESVEPGGQYF.

The rearrangement uses TRBV7-6 and TRBJ2-1; the D is unclear. Germline V gives CDR1 SGHVS, CDR2 FNYEAQ. Trimming took 5 bases from V and 12 from J, leaving 17 bases between them. This CDR3 spans 13 amino acids. CDR3 nucleotides: TGTGCCAGCAGCCAAATTAGCTCCTCCTTGCAGTTCTTC. Amino acid sequence: CASSQISSSLQFF.

The chain has TRBV10-1 and TRBJ2-3; D is unclear. CDR1 is WNHNN, CDR2 SYGVQD, per germline (reference sequence). Trimming left V 0 bases short and J 6 bases short, with 7 bases between. This CDR3 comprises 13 residues. CDR3 residues: CASSESFRDTQYF. CDR3 in DNA: TGCGCCAGCAGTGAGTCTTTCCGTGATACGCAGTATTTT.

This sequence joins TRBV6-1 and TRBJ1-1, with D perhaps TRBD1 (5 bases). Per the germline V gene, CDR1 is MNHNS and CDR2 is SASEGT. Deletions cut 5 bases from V and 11 bases from J, with 15 bases between. The CDR3 runs 12 residues. DNA of the CDR3: TGTGCCAGCAGTTCTAGGGGTTGGGTGGCTTTCTTT. Translating gives CASSSRGWVAFF.

This clone appeared a few times. V is TRBV28 and J is TRBJ2-3; TRBD2 agrees at 9 bases. This CDR3 spans 22 amino acids. From germline, CDR1 is MDHEN and CDR2 SYDVKM. Unmatched junction bases numbered 25, after V lost 5 bases and J lost 1 base. CDR3 in amino acids: CASSLGLAGFLSARSGTDTQYF. The CDR3 DNA reads as TGTGCCAGCAGTCTGGGGCTAGCGGGGTTCCTTAGCGCCCGGTCTGGCACAGATACGCAGTATTTT.

V usage is TRBV5-1 and J usage is TRBJ2-1, with 8 bases that match TRBD2. Germline assignment: CDR1 SGHRS and CDR2 YFSETQ. The CDR3 contains 16 residues. The trim removed 3 bases at V and 10 bases at J, leaving 15 bases unmatched. CDR3 protein: CASSSPVDGRAEEQFF. CDR3 nucleotide sequence: TGCGCCAGCAGCTCCCCAGTTGACGGGAGGGCCGAAGAGCAGTTCTTC.

The chain recombines TRBV7-2 with TRBJ2-4; 10 bases line up with TRBD2. Germline V CDR1 and CDR2: SGHTA, FQGNSA. The CDR3 runs to 13 residues. The V segment lost 3 bases and the J segment 8 bases; nucleotides outside the gene matches: 1. CDR3 protein: CASSFGTSDIQYF. The CDR3 bases are TGTGCCAGCAGCTTTGGGACTAGCGACATTCAGTACTTC.